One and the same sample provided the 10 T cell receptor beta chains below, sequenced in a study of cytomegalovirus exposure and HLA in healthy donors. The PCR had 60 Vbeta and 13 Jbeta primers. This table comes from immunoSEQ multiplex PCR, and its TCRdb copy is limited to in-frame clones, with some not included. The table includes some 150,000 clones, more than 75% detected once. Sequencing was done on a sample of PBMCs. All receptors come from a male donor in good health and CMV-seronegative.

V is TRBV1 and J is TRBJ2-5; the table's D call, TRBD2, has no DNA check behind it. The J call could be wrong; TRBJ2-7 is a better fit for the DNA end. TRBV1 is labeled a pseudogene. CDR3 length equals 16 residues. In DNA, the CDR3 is TGCACCAGCAGCCAAGTTGACGGGGGTAGCTCCTACGAGCAGTACTTC. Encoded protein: CTSSQVDGGSSYEQYF.

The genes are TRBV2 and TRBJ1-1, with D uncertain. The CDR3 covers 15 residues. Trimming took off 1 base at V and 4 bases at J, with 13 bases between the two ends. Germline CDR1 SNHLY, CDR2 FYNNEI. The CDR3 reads CASSEVPGPVTEAFF. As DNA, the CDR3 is TGTGCCAGCAGTGAAGTACCAGGTCCGGTCACTGAAGCTTTCTTT.

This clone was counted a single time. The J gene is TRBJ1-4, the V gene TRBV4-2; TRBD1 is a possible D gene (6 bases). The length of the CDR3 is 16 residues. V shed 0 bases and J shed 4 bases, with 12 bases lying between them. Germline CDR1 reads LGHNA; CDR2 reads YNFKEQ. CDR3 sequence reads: CASSQEHRALNEKLFF. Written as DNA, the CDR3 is TGTGCCAGCAGCCAAGAGCACAGGGCCCTTAATGAAAAACTGTTTTTT.

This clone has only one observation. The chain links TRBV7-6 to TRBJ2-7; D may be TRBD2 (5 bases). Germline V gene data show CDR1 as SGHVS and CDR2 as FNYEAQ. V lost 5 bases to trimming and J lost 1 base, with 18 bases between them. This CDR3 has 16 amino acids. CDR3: CASSPSLSATSYEQYF. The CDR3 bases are TGTGCCAGCAGCCCGTCGCTTAGCGCCACTTCCTACGAGCAGTACTTC.

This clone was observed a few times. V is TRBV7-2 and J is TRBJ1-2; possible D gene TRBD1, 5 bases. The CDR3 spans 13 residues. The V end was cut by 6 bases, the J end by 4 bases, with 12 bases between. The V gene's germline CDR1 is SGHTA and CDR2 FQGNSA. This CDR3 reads CASRSTGGYGYTF. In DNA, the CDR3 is TGTGCCAGCAGATCCACAGGTGGCTATGGCTACACCTTC.

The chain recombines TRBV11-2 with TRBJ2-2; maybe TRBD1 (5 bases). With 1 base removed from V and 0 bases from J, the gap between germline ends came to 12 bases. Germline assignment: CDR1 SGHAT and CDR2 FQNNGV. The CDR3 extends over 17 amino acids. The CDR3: CASSLVFPGSNTGELFF. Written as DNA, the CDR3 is TGTGCCAGCAGCTTAGTGTTCCCAGGGTCGAACACCGGGGAGCTGTTTTTT. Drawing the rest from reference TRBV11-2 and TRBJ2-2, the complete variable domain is EAGVAQSPRYKIIEKRQSVAFWCNPISGHATLYWYQQILGQGPKLLIQFQNNGVVDDSQLPKDRFSAERLKGVDSTLKIQPAKLEDSAVYLCASSLVFPGSNTGELFFGEGSRLTVL.

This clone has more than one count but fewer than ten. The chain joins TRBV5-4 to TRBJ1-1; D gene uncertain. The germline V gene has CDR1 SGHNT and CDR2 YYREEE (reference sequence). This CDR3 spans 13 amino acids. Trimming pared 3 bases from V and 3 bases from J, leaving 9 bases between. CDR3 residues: CASSSAGDTEAFF. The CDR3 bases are TGTGCCAGCAGCTCGGCGGGAGACACTGAAGCTTTCTTT.

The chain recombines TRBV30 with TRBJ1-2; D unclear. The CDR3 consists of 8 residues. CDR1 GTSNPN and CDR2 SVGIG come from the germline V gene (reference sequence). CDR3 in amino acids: CARDGYTF. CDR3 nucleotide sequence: TGTGCGAGGGATGGCTACACCTTC.

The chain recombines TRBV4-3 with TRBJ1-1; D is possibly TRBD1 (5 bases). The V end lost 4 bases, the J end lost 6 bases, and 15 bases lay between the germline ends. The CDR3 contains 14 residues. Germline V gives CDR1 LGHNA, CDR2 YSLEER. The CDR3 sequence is CASSPAALRAEAFF. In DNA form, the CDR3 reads TGCGCCAGCAGCCCCGCCGCGCTCAGGGCTGAAGCTTTCTTT.

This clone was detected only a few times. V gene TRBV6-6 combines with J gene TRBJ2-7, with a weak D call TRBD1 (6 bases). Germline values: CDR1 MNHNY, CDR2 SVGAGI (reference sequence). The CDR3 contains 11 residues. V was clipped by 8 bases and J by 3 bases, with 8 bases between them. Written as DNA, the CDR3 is TGTGCCAGCGTGGACAGCTACGAGCAGTACTTC. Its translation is CASVDSYEQYF.